This entry lists 24 T cell receptor beta chains sequenced from one sample in a study of blood T cell repertoires in COVID-19. Sequenced by immunoSEQ multiplex PCR; TCRdb stores in-frame clones only, minus some. The sample lists around 180,000 clones; 70% to 90% were seen once. Sample: peripheral blood. The origin of the receptors is a man between 60 and 75 years old with acute or convalescent COVID-19.

This chain joins TRBV11-2 and TRBJ1-1; 7 bases fit TRBD1. CDR1 and CDR2 (germline): SGHAT, FQNNGV. Germline trimming cut 5 bases from V and 0 bases from J; bases unmatched to any gene: 9. This CDR3 region has 16 residues. Here the CDR3 DNA reads TGTGCCAGCAGCCTAACCGGGACAGCAATGAACACTGAAGCTTTCTTT. Translating it yields CASSLTGTAMNTEAFF.

This chain links TRBV6-5 with TRBJ2-3, with 7 positions matching TRBD2. This CDR3 has 13 amino acids. CDR1 is MNHEY and CDR2 is SVGAGI in the germline V gene. With V trimmed by 8 bases and J by 3 bases, 5 bases remained unmatched. CDR3 region: CASSQRGTDTQYF. The CDR3 bases are TGTGCCAGCTCGCAGCGGGGAACAGATACGCAGTATTTT.

The gene calls are TRBV9 and TRBJ1-6; D uncertain. CDR3 size: 16 residues. Trimming left V 2 bases short and J 5 bases short, with 14 bases between. Germline CDR1 and CDR2: SGDLS and YYNGEE. The CDR3 loop is CASSVSRLQDNSPLHF. CDR3 nucleotide sequence: TGTGCCAGCAGCGTCAGCAGGCTGCAGGATAATTCACCCCTCCACTTT.

This clone was seen more than once but under ten times. The chain joins TRBV7-2 to TRBJ2-7, with a tentative D call TRBD2 (5 bases). V was pared by 5 bases and J by 3 bases, with 20 bases between. CDR1 is SGHTA, CDR2 FQGNSA, per germline. The CDR3 is made up of 16 amino acids. The CDR3 DNA reads as TGTGCCAGCAGCAGACGCGGAGGAGCTACCCACTACGAGCAGTACTTC. This codes for CASSRRGGATHYEQYF.

V gene TRBV4-3 combines with J gene TRBJ2-7; D might be TRBD2 (5 bases). The CDR3 sequence is 15 residues long. Trimming took 1 base from V and 3 from J, leaving 13 bases between them. Germline V gene sequence: CDR1 LGHNA, CDR2 YSLEER. CDR3 in DNA: TGCGCCAGCAGCCAAGGGTTCGGTGCGGGCTACGAGCAGTACTTC. As protein: CASSQGFGAGYEQYF.

V and J are TRBV13 and TRBJ1-1; 7 nucleotides match TRBD1. The V gene end was trimmed by 1 base and the J gene end by 1 base; junction bases not matched to a gene: 3. The length of the CDR3 is 15 residues. The germline V gene encodes CDR1 PRHDT and CDR2 FYEKMQ (reference sequence). The CDR3 loop reads CASSLARTGNTEAFF. CDR3 sequence (DNA): TGTGCCAGCAGCTTAGCTAGGACAGGGAACACTGAAGCTTTCTTT. The variable domain in full, completed from reference TRBV13 and TRBJ1-1, reads AAGVIQSPRHLIKEKRETATLKCYPIPRHDTVYWYQQGPGQDPQFLISFYEKMQSDKGSIPDRFSAQQFSDYHSELNMSSLELGDSALYFCASSLARTGNTEAFFGQGTRLTVV.

This clone has just a few counts. The rearrangement uses TRBV11-3 and TRBJ2-2, with a possible D match to TRBD2 (6 bases). The CDR3 contains 16 residues. Looked up from germline, CDR1 is SGHNT and CDR2 is YENEEA. Trimming took 8 bases from V and 0 from J, leaving 16 bases between them. CDR3 sequence (DNA): TGTGCCAGCTCCCCGCGGGGAAGTACGAACACCGGGGAGCTGTTTTTT. This gives the protein CASSPRGSTNTGELFF.

V is TRBV27 and J is TRBJ2-7; maybe TRBD1 (5 bases). CDR1 is MNHEY and CDR2 is SMNVEV in the germline V gene (reference sequence). The CDR3 runs 15 residues. Between the trimmed V and J ends, which lost 2 bases and 3 bases, there was a span of 14 bases. The CDR3 DNA sequence: TGTGCCAGCAGTTTAACCTGGGGCAGAAACTACGAGCAGTACTTC. Translated, it gives CASSLTWGRNYEQYF.

V is TRBV7-3 and J is TRBJ1-1; no clear D gene. Trimming removed 2 bases at V and 1 base at J, with 5 bases between. CDR1 and CDR2 (germline): SGHTA, FQGTGA. This CDR3 is built from 13 residues. The CDR3 bases are TGTGCCAGCAGCTTACAGGCGAACACTGAAGCTTTCTTT. Translated: CASSLQANTEAFF. The variable domain in full, with the rest retrieved from reference TRBV7-3 and TRBJ1-1, is GAGVSQTPSNKVTEKGKYVELRCDPISGHTALYWYRQSLGQGPEFLIYFQGTGAADDSGLPNDRFFAVRPEGSVSTLKIQRTERGDSAVYLCASSLQANTEAFFGQGTRLTVV.

This sequence joins TRBV24-1 and TRBJ1-5; D remains ambiguous. The CDR3 is made up of 13 amino acids. V dropped 9 bases and J dropped 6 bases, with 14 bases sitting between them. Per germline, CDR1 KGHDR and CDR2 SFDVKD. The CDR3 here is CATPPGQLQPQHF. For the CDR3, the DNA is TGTGCCACCCCCCCAGGCCAACTTCAGCCCCAGCATTTT.

The chain joins TRBV27 to TRBJ2-1; 10 nucleotides line up with TRBD2. J was trimmed by 5 bases and V by 4 bases; bases with no gene match: 8. This CDR3 is 16 amino acids long. CDR1 MNHEY and CDR2 SMNVEV come from the germline V gene (reference sequence). This CDR3 reads CASSSPGTSVNNEQFF. CDR3 nucleotides: TGTGCCAGCAGTTCCCCTGGGACTAGCGTAAACAATGAGCAGTTCTTC.

The chain employs TRBV12-3 or TRBV12-4 and TRBJ2-7, with D hard to call. This CDR3 region has 12 residues. Trimming left V 3 bases short and J 7 bases short, with 10 bases between. The CDR3 DNA sequence: TGTGCCAGCAGTTTCGGTAGTCTTGAGCAGTACTTC. It is translated as CASSFGSLEQYF.

V gene TRBV28 combines with J gene TRBJ1-3, with D unresolved. The V end was cut by 9 bases, the J end by 0 bases, with 12 bases between. The CDR3 is made up of 14 amino acids. Looked up from germline, CDR1 is MDHEN and CDR2 is SYDVKM. The chain's CDR3 is CASRMESSGNTIYF. CDR3 DNA sequence: TGTGCCAGTCGAATGGAGAGCTCTGGAAACACCATATATTTT.

The chain couples TRBV6-1 to TRBJ2-7, with 7 bases lining up with TRBD2. The CDR3 spans 15 residues. V dropped 6 bases and J dropped 0; count of bases not matched to a gene: 8. Germline CDR1 MNHNS, CDR2 SASEGT. CDR3 DNA sequence: TGTGCCAGCAGACCCTCTAGCGGAGGCTCCTACGAGCAGTACTTC. Translated: CASRPSSGGSYEQYF.

The rearrangement joins TRBV5-1 to TRBJ2-7; unclear D gene. Trimming removed 0 bases from V and 7 bases from J, with 11 bases in between. From germline, CDR1 is SGHRS and CDR2 YFSETQ. CDR3 length: 13 amino acids. The CDR3 nucleotides are TGCGCCAGCAGCTTGGGCTCCCTAGGTGAGCAGTACTTC. This sequence encodes CASSLGSLGEQYF.

The chain carries TRBV29-1 and TRBJ1-1; 8 bases are a match to TRBD1. The CDR3 spans 14 residues. Germline V CDR1 and CDR2: SQVTM, ANQGSEA. Here the CDR3 reads CSGQGERWNTEAFF. The CDR3 coding sequence is TGCAGTGGACAGGGCGAGCGATGGAACACTGAAGCTTTCTTT.

The chain is built from TRBV7-2 and TRBJ2-1; 7 nucleotides align to TRBD2. The germline V gene encodes CDR1 SGHTA and CDR2 FQGNSA. This CDR3 is built from 16 residues. V lost 2 bases and J lost 4; bases outside the gene matches: 8. This chain's CDR3 is CASSLRPSGQYNEQFF. CDR3 DNA: TGTGCCAGCAGCTTAAGGCCTAGCGGCCAATACAATGAGCAGTTCTTC. The variable domain in full, completed from reference TRBV7-2 and TRBJ2-1, reads GAGVSQSPSNKVTEKGKDVELRCDPISGHTALYWYRQSLGQGLEFLIYFQGNSAPDKSGLPSDRFSAERTGGSVSTLTIQRTQQEDSAVYLCASSLRPSGQYNEQFFGPGTRLTVL.

The chain has TRBV29-1 and TRBJ2-7, with D possibly matching TRBD2 (6 bases). The germline V gene has CDR1 SQVTM and CDR2 ANQGSEA. CDR3 length equals 13 residues. Trimming removed 7 bases at V and 5 bases at J, with 18 bases between. The CDR3 DNA follows: TGCAGCGCGCGGAGGGACCCGGTGAACGAGCAGTACTTC. This codes for CSARRDPVNEQYF.

The V call is TRBV3-1 (or the pseudogene TRBV3-2), the J call TRBJ1-4; D not certain. Germline values: CDR1 LGHDT, CDR2 YNNKEL (reference sequence). The ends were cut back, 0 bases at V and 4 bases at J, with 15 bases in the middle. The CDR3 consists of 17 residues. CDR3 sequence reads: CASSQDQRGGRNEKLFF. The CDR3 nucleotides are TGTGCCAGCAGCCAAGATCAGCGGGGTGGGCGTAATGAAAAACTGTTTTTT.

The chain uses TRBV2 and TRBJ2-7; 16 bases match TRBD2. After removal of 6 bases from V and 7 bases from J, the junction contained 9 bases not matched to a gene. The CDR3 has 16 amino acids. Germline CDR1 reads SNHLY; CDR2 reads FYNNEI. CDR3 amino acids: CASSIEGTSGRAEQYF. CDR3 DNA: TGTGCCAGCAGCATTGAGGGGACTAGCGGGAGGGCAGAGCAGTACTTC.

The chain employs TRBV19 and TRBJ1-5; D is possibly TRBD1 (6 bases). V lost 3 bases, J lost 4 bases, and 19 bases lay in between. This CDR3 region has 17 residues. CDR1 is LNHDA and CDR2 is SQIVND in the germline V gene (reference sequence). CDR3 protein: CASSMYPLTGPNQPQHF. DNA for the CDR3: TGTGCCAGTAGTATGTACCCCTTGACAGGTCCAAATCAGCCCCAGCATTTT.

This chain joins TRBV9 and TRBJ2-3, with D unclear. CDR1 SGDLS and CDR2 YYNGEE come from the germline V gene. Trimming took off 3 bases at V and 4 bases at J, with 12 bases between the two ends. The CDR3 spans 14 residues. DNA for the CDR3: TGTGCCAGCAGCGCTGGTGGAGCAGCAGATACGCAGTATTTT. Its protein is CASSAGGAADTQYF.

This clone was recorded only once. The chain links TRBV19 to TRBJ2-1; 8 nucleotides align to TRBD2. The CDR3 contains 14 residues. Germline loops: CDR1 LNHDA, CDR2 SQIVND (reference sequence). V trimming: 2 bases; J trimming: 9 bases; junction bases outside the gene matches: 6. The CDR3 region has the DNA TGTGCCAGTAGTATAATGGTGAGCGGGAGTGAGCAGTTCTTC. Its protein product is CASSIMVSGSEQFF. Based on the CDR3 plus reference TRBV19 and TRBJ2-1, the full variable domain is DGGITQSPKYLFRKEGQNVTLSCEQNLNHDAMYWYRQDPGQGLRLIYYSQIVNDFQKGDIAEGYSVSREKKESFPLTVTSAQKNPTAFYLCASSIMVSGSEQFFGPGTRLTVL.

The chain links TRBV5-1 to TRBJ2-1, with 9 bases that match TRBD2. This CDR3 is 16 amino acids long. Per the germline V gene, CDR1 is SGHRS and CDR2 is YFSETQ. The J segment lost 8 bases and the V segment lost 0 bases, leaving 9 bases of the junction unmatched. As DNA, the CDR3 is TGCGCCAGCAGCTTGGATGAGGCGAGCGGGAGGTATGAGCAGTTCTTC. It translates to CASSLDEASGRYEQFF.